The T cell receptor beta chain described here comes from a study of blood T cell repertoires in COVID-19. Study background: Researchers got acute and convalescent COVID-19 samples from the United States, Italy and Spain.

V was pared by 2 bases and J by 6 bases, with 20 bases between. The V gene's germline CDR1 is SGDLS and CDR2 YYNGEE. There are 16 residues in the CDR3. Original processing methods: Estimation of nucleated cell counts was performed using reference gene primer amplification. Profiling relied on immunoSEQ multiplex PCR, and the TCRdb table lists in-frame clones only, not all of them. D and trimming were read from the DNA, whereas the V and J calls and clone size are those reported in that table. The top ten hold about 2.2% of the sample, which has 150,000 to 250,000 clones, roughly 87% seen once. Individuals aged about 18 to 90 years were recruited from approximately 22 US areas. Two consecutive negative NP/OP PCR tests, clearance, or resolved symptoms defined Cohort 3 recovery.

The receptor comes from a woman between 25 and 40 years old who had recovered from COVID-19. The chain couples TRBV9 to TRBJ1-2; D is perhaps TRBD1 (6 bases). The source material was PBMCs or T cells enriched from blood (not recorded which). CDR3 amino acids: CASSVGVGGGLNGYTF. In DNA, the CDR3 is TGTGCCAGCAGCGTTGGAGTTGGTGGGGGCCTGAATGGCTACACCTTC.